This TCR beta chain was found in a study of T cell changes during pregnancy in multiple sclerosis (dated 2019 in TCRdb). Background for the entire study: The study examined how the T cell repertoire changed over the course of pregnancy in women with multiple sclerosis.

Regarding this clone: Its antigen is still unknown. No much larger clone is present one base from it, and per-base qualities are unavailable.

Library generation was performed with the immunoSEQ multiplex PCR assay. TCRdb mirrors the immuneACCESS table, restricted to in-frame sequences. Some clones are absent from its copies; in checked studies, under half trace to an unresolved V gene, and the reason for the others is unknown. The table for this sample lists roughly 51,000 clones; 94% of them were counted only once. The biggest ten clones account for roughly 5% of the sample. Relative to germline, V is missing 0 bases and J is missing 4 bases, with 10 bases of the junction outside any gene match. The germline V gene encodes CDR1 MGHRA and CDR2 YSYEKL. From the cysteine through the phenylalanine, the CDR3 covers 17 amino acids. Only the CDR3 portion is preserved as DNA: 51 bases, with reading frame beginning at the first base.

Recombination linked TRBV4-1 to TRBJ2-3; TRBD2 aligns with 7 central bases. The sequencing here drew on CD8+ T cells from peripheral blood mononuclear cells, taken before pregnancy. This receptor was identified in a female donor with multiple sclerosis, enrolled in a pregnancy study. The base sequence is TGCGCCAGCAGCCAAGATACGGCTTCGGCGGGAGCAGATACGCAGTATTTT. Its translation reads: CASSQDTASAGADTQYF.